This is a list of T cell receptor beta chains from one sample in a study of radiotherapy plus CTLA-4 blockade in lung cancer. Assay: immunoSEQ multiplex PCR; the TCRdb copy retains only in-frame clones and omits some. The sample consists of tens of thousands of clones, around 85% of them appearing once. The sequencing here drew on peripheral blood, taken from a patient treated with radiotherapy plus ipilimumab. The receptors here all came from a human donor with non-small cell lung cancer whose response to radiotherapy plus ipilimumab could not be evaluated. CDR3s include the opening cysteine and the closing phenylalanine or tryptophan. A D gene is named only where the DNA matches it firmly. A clone size is listed for some rows: how often the clone was seen (once, few, many), or a class if it is expanded.

>NA|TRBJ1-6|NA|TRBV28
TGTGCCAGCAGAAAGGGGGGGGCGGTATCTAATTCACCCCTCCACTTT
CASRKGGAVSNSPLHF
>NA|TRBJ2-3|NA|TRBV28
TGTGCCAGCAGTACGCCAGGGACAGATACGCAGTATTTT
CASSTPGTDTQYF
>TRBD2|TRBJ2-7|NA|TRBV19
TGTGCCAGTAGTATAGTTTGGACTAGCGGGAGGTTGGGCGAGCAGTACTTC
CASSIVWTSGRLGEQYF
>TRBD1|TRBJ1-2|NA|TRBV28
TGTGCCAGCAGAGACAGGGGATCTTTTGGCTACACCTTC
CASRDRGSFGYTF
>TRBD2|TRBJ2-3|NA|TRBV4-2
TGTGCCAGCAGCCAAGCTACTAGCGGGGGACTAAATACGCAGTATTTT
CASSQATSGGLNTQYF
>NA|TRBJ2-3|NA|TRBV14
TGTGCCAGCAGCCAAGTGTTTAGCTCGGCGCAGTATTTT
CASSQVFSSAQYF
>TRBD2|TRBJ2-3|NA|TRBV29-1
TGCAGCGTTATAGCGGGGAGCAACCCTAGCACAGATACGCAGTATTTT
CSVIAGSNPSTDTQYF
>TRBD2|TRBJ2-2|many|TRBV11-2
TGTGCCAGCAGCATTAGCGGGGTGGTAACCGGGGAGCTGTTTTTT
CASSISGVVTGELFF
>NA|TRBJ2-5|NA|TRBV10-1
TGCGCCTCACGGCTTAGCCTTGAGACCCAGTACTTC
CASRLSLETQYF
>NA|TRBJ1-2|NA|TRBV6-1
TGTGCCAGCACCAGACAGGCCCCGGACTATGGCTACACCTTC
CASTRQAPDYGYTF
>TRBD2|TRBJ2-4|NA|TRBV4-3
TGCGCCAGCAGCCAAGAATCGACTAGCGGCAAAAACATTCAGTACTTC
CASSQESTSGKNIQYF
>NA|TRBJ2-6|NA|TRBV25-1
TGTGCCAGCAGTGATATGCGCTCTGGGGCCAACGTCCTGACTTTC
CASSDMRSGANVLTF